This T cell receptor (beta chain) was recorded in a study of T cell changes during pregnancy in multiple sclerosis. Profiled with immunoSEQ multiplex PCR; TCRdb holds only in-frame clones, not every one. The sample has about 80,000 clones, roughly 94% seen once. From germline, CDR1 is KGHSH and CDR2 LQKENI. The CDR3 length is 13 residues. Trimming took 2 bases from V and 6 from J, leaving 8 bases between them. The TCR originated in a female donor with multiple sclerosis, enrolled in a pregnancy study. Sample: peripheral blood, taken before pregnancy. The chain combines TRBV18 with TRBJ2-4; no reliable D call. CDR3 residues: CASSPSDPNIQYF. Here the CDR3 DNA reads TGTGCCAGCTCACCAAGCGACCCAAACATTCAGTACTTC.